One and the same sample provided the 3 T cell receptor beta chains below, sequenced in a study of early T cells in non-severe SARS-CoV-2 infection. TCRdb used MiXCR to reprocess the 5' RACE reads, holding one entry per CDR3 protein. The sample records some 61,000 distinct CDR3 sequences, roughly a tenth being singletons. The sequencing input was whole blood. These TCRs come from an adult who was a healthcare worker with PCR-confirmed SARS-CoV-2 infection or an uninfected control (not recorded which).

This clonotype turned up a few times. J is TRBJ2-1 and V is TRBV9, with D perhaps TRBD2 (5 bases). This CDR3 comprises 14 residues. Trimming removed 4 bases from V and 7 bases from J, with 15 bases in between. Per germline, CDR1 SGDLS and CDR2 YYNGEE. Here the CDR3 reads CASSPLLTRNEQFF. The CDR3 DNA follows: TGTGCCAGCAGCCCCCTACTTACTAGAAATGAGCAGTTCTTC.

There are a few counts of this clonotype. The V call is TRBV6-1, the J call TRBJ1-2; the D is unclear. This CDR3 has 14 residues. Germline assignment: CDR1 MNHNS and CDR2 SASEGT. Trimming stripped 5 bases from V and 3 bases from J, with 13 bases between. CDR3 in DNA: TGTGCCAGCAGTTACCTTACTACGGACTATGGCTACACCTTC. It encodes CASSYLTTDYGYTF.

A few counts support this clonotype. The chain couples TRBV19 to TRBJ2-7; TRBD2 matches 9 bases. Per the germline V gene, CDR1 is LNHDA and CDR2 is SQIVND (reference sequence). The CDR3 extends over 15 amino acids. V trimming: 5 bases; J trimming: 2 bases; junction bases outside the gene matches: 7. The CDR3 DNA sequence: TGTGCCAGTAGTCCCACTGGCGGGGGGGCCTACGAGCAGTACTTC. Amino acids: CASSPTGGGAYEQYF. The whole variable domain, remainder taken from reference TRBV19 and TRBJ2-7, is DGGITQSPKYLFRKEGQNVTLSCEQNLNHDAMYWYRQDPGQGLRLIYYSQIVNDFQKGDIAEGYSVSREKKESFPLTVTSAQKNPTAFYLCASSPTGGGAYEQYFGPGTRLTVT.